This T cell receptor (beta chain) was profiled in a study of radiotherapy plus CTLA-4 blockade in lung cancer. The study's findings and limits: Blood saw expansion of tumor-derived TCR clones after radiotherapy plus ipilimumab.

Comment on this clone: Antigen unknown.

There are 13 residues in the CDR3. Germline V gene data show CDR1 as LNHNV and CDR2 as YYDKDF (reference sequence). Trimming took off 4 bases at V and 4 bases at J, with 11 bases between the two ends. Profiled with immunoSEQ multiplex PCR; TCRdb holds only in-frame clones, not every one. The table has 55,000 to 65,000 clones, around 80% seen once. The rearrangement joins TRBV15 to TRBJ2-7; maybe TRBD1 (6 bases). This receptor was obtained from a human donor with non-small cell lung cancer who had a partial response to radiotherapy plus ipilimumab. The sample consisted of peripheral blood, taken from a patient treated with radiotherapy plus ipilimumab. This chain's CDR3 is CATSTGTLYEQYF. The CDR3 DNA reads as TGTGCCACCAGCACCGGGACACTGTACGAGCAGTACTTC.